This T cell receptor (beta chain) came from a study of blood T cell repertoires in COVID-19. In the original processing: By means of reference gene primer amplification, nucleated cell counts were estimated. TCRdb keeps only in-frame clones here, not all; method: immunoSEQ multiplex PCR. V and J calls and clone size come straight from that table; D and trimming were deduced from the DNA. The data show about 57,000 clones, approximately 79% seen once. The junction had 4 bases not matched to a gene; V was cut back by 6 bases and J by 1 base. Germline CDR1 reads MNHEY; CDR2 reads SVGAGI. CDR3 length: 14 residues.

The source of this sequence is a human donor in a cohort sampled during active COVID-19. The V call is TRBV6-5, the J call TRBJ2-3, with 7 positions matching TRBD1. Sequencing input: peripheral blood. CDR3 sequence reads: CASRTTGGTDTQYF. The CDR3 DNA is TGTGCCAGCAGAACAACAGGGGGCACAGATACGCAGTATTTT.